This is a list of T cell receptor beta chains from one sample in a study of OX40 agonist ivuxolimab in advanced cancers. The protocol was immunoSEQ multiplex PCR, while the TCRdb copy is restricted to in-frame clones and leaves out a portion. The sample carries 75,000 to 90,000 clones, about nine tenths recorded once. Specimen: CD4+ or CD8+ T cells sorted from blood, collected in a trial of the OX40 agonist ivuxolimab. All receptors derive from an adult with an advanced solid tumor such as melanoma, head and neck, liver or kidney cancer. CDR3s include the opening cysteine and the closing phenylalanine or tryptophan. The D gene is left open where the match is weak. Clone size is not always given. Where it is, it says once, few, many or a class for expanded clones.

J | D | size | V | length | DNA | CDR3
TRBJ2-5 | . | . | TRBV5-4 | 13 | TGTGCCAGCAGGCGGGACATAGCGGAGACCCAGTACTTC | CASRRDIAETQYF
TRBJ1-1 | . | few | TRBV6-1 | 15 | TGTGCCAGCAGTGAAGCGTCTCAGGGTGGAACTGAAGCTTTCTTT | CASSEASQGGTEAFF
TRBJ2-1 | . | once | TRBV10-3 | 14 | TGTGCCGTCAGGGGGGGTGGAGGGTCGGATGAGCAGTTCTTC | CAVRGGGGSDEQFF
TRBJ2-6 | . | . | TRBV7-9 | 15 | TGTGCCAGCAGCCCCCTGGCCGCTGGGGCCAACGTCCTGACTTTC | CASSPLAAGANVLTF
TRBJ2-7 | TRBD1 | . | TRBV30 | 14 | TGTGCCTGGAGCCGGACAGGGGGCGGATACGAGCAGTACTTC | CAWSRTGGGYEQYF
TRBJ2-7 | . | . | TRBV11-3 | 16 | TGTGCCAGCAGCTTAGTATGGCAGGGAAGGGCCTACGAGCAGTACTTC | CASSLVWQGRAYEQYF
TRBJ1-1 | . | few | TRBV6-5 | 14 | TGTGCCAGCAGTAAGGGACTTCCGAACACTGAAGCTTTCTTT | CASSKGLPNTEAFF
TRBJ2-5 | TRBD2 | . | TRBV19 | 14 | TGTGCCACCCTAGCGGGAGGGCCTGTAGAGACCCAGTACTTC | CATLAGGPVETQYF
TRBJ1-2 | TRBD1 | . | TRBV29-1 | 13 | TGCAGCGTAGGCGGTACAGGGGGCGATGGCTACACCTTC | CSVGGTGGDGYTF
TRBJ2-3 | TRBD2 | . | TRBV5-4 | 15 | TGTGCCAGCAGCTTCGGGGGGGCCACGACAGATACGCAGTATTTT | CASSFGGATTDTQYF
TRBJ2-7 | TRBD2 | . | TRBV4-1 | 15 | TGCGCCAGCAGCCACGCTAGCGGGAGGGTCCACGAGCAGTACTTC | CASSHASGRVHEQYF
TRBJ2-5 | . | . | TRBV6-5 | 16 | TGTGCCAGCAGTTACTCAGTAACCCTCGGGGAGGAGACCCAGTACTTC | CASSYSVTLGEETQYF
TRBJ2-3 | . | once | TRBV27 | 17 | TGTGCCAGCAGTTTCCGCCAGGGGACTACCATTACAGATACGCAGTATTTT | CASSFRQGTTITDTQYF
TRBJ2-7 | . | . | TRBV6-5 | 14 | TGTGCCAGCAGTTACGGACGCTTGGGGTACGAGCAGTACTTC | CASSYGRLGYEQYF
TRBJ2-7 | . | . | TRBV18 | 14 | TGTGCCAGCTCACCAACAATCGGGACCTACGAGCAGTACTTC | CASSPTIGTYEQYF
TRBJ2-3 | TRBD1 | . | TRBV5-1 | 16 | TGCGCCAGCAGTTTTACACAGGGGGCGATTGGAGATACGCAGTATTTT | CASSFTQGAIGDTQYF
TRBJ1-1 | TRBD1 | . | TRBV7-8 | 15 | TGTGCCAGCAGCCTGAGCGGGACAGGGATCACTGAAGCTTTCTTT | CASSLSGTGITEAFF
TRBJ1-5 | TRBD1 | . | TRBV18 | 15 | TGTGCCAGCTCACCGGGACAGGGGGTGAATCAGCCCCAGCATTTT | CASSPGQGVNQPQHF
TRBJ2-3 | . | . | TRBV7-3 | 15 | TGTGCCAGCAGCTTCGGTTCCTCTAGCACAGATACGCAGTATTTT | CASSFGSSSTDTQYF
TRBJ2-1 | TRBD2 | . | TRBV30 | 15 | TGTGCCTGGAGCAAGGGACTAGCGGGAGACAATGAGCAGTTCTTC | CAWSKGLAGDNEQFF
TRBJ2-3 | TRBD2 | . | TRBV30 | 16 | TGTGCCTGGAGTGGAGGACTAGCGGGGGGAACAGATACGCAGTATTTT | CAWSGGLAGGTDTQYF
TRBJ1-1 | TRBD1 | . | TRBV10-3 | 14 | TGTGCCATCAGTGAGCCGAGACAGGGCCCTGAAGCTTTCTTT | CAISEPRQGPEAFF
TRBJ1-1 | . | . | TRBV5-1 | 15 | TGCGCCAGCAGCTTGACAGGTCCCTCGAACACTGAAGCTTTCTTT | CASSLTGPSNTEAFF
TRBJ1-6 | . | few | TRBV5-4 | 15 | TGTGCCAGCAGCACGACAGCCCTCAGAGATTCACCCCTCCACTTT | CASSTTALRDSPLHF
TRBJ2-3 | . | once | TRBV5-6 | 15 | TGTGCCAGCAGCTTATACGGGCTACGCACAGATACGCAGTATTTT | CASSLYGLRTDTQYF
TRBJ1-2 | . | . | TRBV5-4 | 14 | TGTGCCAGCAGCTTGGCAGGGGCGAACTATGGCTACACCTTC | CASSLAGANYGYTF
TRBJ1-6 | . | . | TRBV2 | 14 | TGTGCCAGCAGGACAGTTACTTATAATTCACCCCTCCACTTT | CASRTVTYNSPLHF
TRBJ2-3 | TRBD1 | . | TRBV30 | 15 | TGTGCCTGGAGTGTACGGACAGGGTTCACAGATACGCAGTATTTT | CAWSVRTGFTDTQYF
TRBJ2-3 | . | . | TRBV19 | 15 | TGTGCCAGTAGTATTAGTGGGGGTGGCACAGATACGCAGTATTTT | CASSISGGGTDTQYF
TRBJ1-1 | TRBD1 | . | TRBV5-1 | 14 | TGCGCCAGCAGCTACGGACAGGGTAGGACTGAAGCTTTCTTT | CASSYGQGRTEAFF
TRBJ1-6 | TRBD1 | once | TRBV2 | 15 | TGTGCCAGCAGTATACAGGGGAGCGCGGAGTCACCCCTCCACTTT | CASSIQGSAESPLHF
TRBJ2-7 | . | . | TRBV27 | 14 | TGTGCCAGCAGACCTTGGGGGAGTGAGGGCAAGCAGTACTTC | CASRPWGSEGKQYF
TRBJ2-3 | . | . | TRBV30 | 13 | TGTGCCTGGAGAGGGCAGGGGATAGATACGCAGTATTTT | CAWRGQGIDTQYF
TRBJ2-5 | TRBD2 | . | TRBV11-3 | 16 | TGTGCCAGCAGCGGGACTAGCGGGAGGGTTACGGAGACCCAGTACTTC | CASSGTSGRVTETQYF
TRBJ1-4 | . | . | TRBV19 | 14 | TGTGCCAGTAGTCTCGGGGACATAAATGAAAAACTGTTTTTT | CASSLGDINEKLFF
TRBJ2-2 | TRBD2 | . | TRBV6-6 | 16 | TGTGCCAGCAGAAGGACTAGCGGGACCCTTTCCGGGGAGCTGTTTTTT | CASRRTSGTLSGELFF
TRBJ2-1 | . | . | TRBV5-1 | 14 | TGCGCCAGCAGTTACGAGCTGAGAGGCAATGAGCAGTTCTTC | CASSYELRGNEQFF
TRBJ1-1 | . | . | TRBV29-1 | 11 | TGCAGCGTGAGACGGAACACTGAAGCTTTCTTT | CSVRRNTEAFF
TRBJ2-7 | . | . | TRBV21-1 | 15 | TGTGCCAGCAGCAAAGTCCGAACTCATCCCTACGAGCAGTACTTC | CASSKVRTHPYEQYF
TRBJ1-5 | . | . | TRBV18 | 14 | TGTGCCAGCTCACCCTCAGACGGGGATCAGCCCCAGCATTTT | CASSPSDGDQPQHF
TRBJ2-3 | . | . | TRBV7-3 | 15 | TGTGCCAGCAGCTTAGGGCTGGGGGGCTCAGATACGCAGTATTTT | CASSLGLGGSDTQYF
TRBJ2-3 | TRBD2 | . | TRBV29-1 | 15 | TGCAGCGTTGAAGGGTCGGGAGGGGGCACAGATACGCAGTATTTT | CSVEGSGGGTDTQYF
TRBJ1-2 | . | . | TRBV19 | 13 | TGTGCCAGTAAACCACAGGGTCTAGGTGGCTACACCTTC | CASKPQGLGGYTF
TRBJ1-4 | . | . | TRBV6-5 | 13 | TGTGCCAGCACTGGCCGGGATAATGAAAAACTGTTTTTT | CASTGRDNEKLFF
TRBJ2-2 | TRBD2 | . | TRBV10-2 | 15 | TGCGCCAGCATACTAGCGGGGACGAACACCGGGGAGCTGTTTTTT | CASILAGTNTGELFF
TRBJ2-4 | . | . | TRBV5-1 | 13 | TGCGCCAGCAGCGCCGACCCGGGGTACATTCAGTACTTC | CASSADPGYIQYF
TRBJ2-1 | TRBD1 | . | TRBV5-4 | 16 | TGTGCCAGCAGCTTGGGTGGGACAGGACTATCCAATGAGCAGTTCTTC | CASSLGGTGLSNEQFF
TRBJ2-7 | TRBD2 | . | TRBV15 | 14 | TGTGCCACCAGCCCCCTAGCGGGAGATTACGAGCAGTACTTC | CATSPLAGDYEQYF
TRBJ2-3 | . | . | TRBV29-1 | 10 | TGCAGCCACATTACAGATACGCAGTATTTT | CSHITDTQYF
TRBJ1-4 | . | . | TRBV19 | 13 | TGTGCCAGTAGTGGGCAGCTTAATGAAAAACTGTTTTTT | CASSGQLNEKLFF
TRBJ2-2 | . | . | TRBV7-9 | 13 | TGTGCCAGCAGCAACCAGGGCACCGGGGAGCTGTTTTTT | CASSNQGTGELFF
TRBJ2-2 | TRBD1 | few | TRBV2 | 13 | TGTGCCAGCAGGGGACAGGACACCGGGGAGCTGTTTTTT | CASRGQDTGELFF
TRBJ2-3 | TRBD2 | . | TRBV2 | 12 | TGTGCCAGCAGGACTAGCTCCGATACGCAGTATTTT | CASRTSSDTQYF
TRBJ1-1 | . | . | TRBV29-1 | 14 | TGCAGCGTGGGGCTGGGGGGGACGGGCACTGAAGCTTTCTTT | CSVGLGGTGTEAFF
TRBJ2-7 | . | . | TRBV11-2 | 14 | TGTGCCAGCAGCTATCGGGACGACTCCTACGAGCAGTACTTC | CASSYRDDSYEQYF
TRBJ2-1 | . | . | TRBV4-1 | 11 | TGCGCCAGCAGTTCGGGCAGGGTAAGGTTCTTC | CASSSGRVRFF
TRBJ1-5 | . | few | TRBV7-9 | 15 | TGTGCCAGCAGCTTCGAGGGGGACAGCAATCAGCCCCAGCATTTT | CASSFEGDSNQPQHF